One and the same sample provided the 13 T cell receptor beta chains below, sequenced in a study of shared clonotypes between healthy human individuals. Clones were read by immunoSEQ multiplex PCR, and TCRdb kept only the in-frame ones, dropping some. The profile shows approximately 2.4 million clones, 90% to 97% of them singletons. Sequenced sample: naive CD4+ T cells sorted from blood. The sample's subset: CD45RA+ positively selected. Receptors originate from a man aged 18 to 30 in good health.

This chain connects TRBV5-1 to TRBJ2-7; 7 nucleotides align to TRBD2. The ends lost 2 bases at V and 6 bases at J; junction bases unmatched: 8. The germline V gene encodes CDR1 SGHRS and CDR2 YFSETQ. The length of the CDR3 is 14 residues. The CDR3 DNA reads TGCGCCAGCAGCTTAACATACGGGGGGTTCGAGCAGTACTTC. It encodes CASSLTYGGFEQYF. Supplemented by reference TRBV5-1 and TRBJ2-7, the full variable domain reads KAGVTQTPRYLIKTRGQQVTLSCSPISGHRSVSWYQQTPGQGLQFLFEYFSETQRNKGNFPGRFSGRQFSNSRSEMNVSTLELGDSALYLCASSLTYGGFEQYFGPGTRLTVT.

This chain links TRBV2 with TRBJ1-2, with a possible D match to TRBD1 (5 bases). The CDR3 consists of 11 residues. Germline V lookup: CDR1 SNHLY, CDR2 FYNNEI. With 8 bases removed from V and 12 bases from J, the gap between germline ends came to 16 bases. CDR3 nucleotide sequence: TGTGCCAGCTCGACCACTGCGGGGGACACCTTC. Translated, it gives CASSTTAGDTF.

The V call is TRBV28, the J call TRBJ1-5, with a weak D call TRBD1 (5 bases). Per germline, CDR1 MDHEN and CDR2 SYDVKM. The V end lost 5 bases, the J end lost 0 bases, and 11 bases lay between the germline ends. This CDR3 is 15 amino acids long. The CDR3 spells CASSIGTDSNQPQHF. CDR3 coding DNA: TGTGCCAGCAGTATCGGGACGGATAGCAATCAGCCCCAGCATTTT.

The gene calls are TRBV30 and TRBJ2-2; 10 bases agree with TRBD2. V was clipped by 2 bases and J by 11 bases; unmatched bases: 8. This CDR3 has 14 amino acids. Per germline, CDR1 GTSNPN and CDR2 SVGIG (reference sequence). CDR3 sequence: CAWSQIAGGSELFF. The CDR3 nucleotides are TGTGCCTGGAGTCAGATAGCGGGAGGAAGTGAGCTGTTTTTT. The whole variable domain, remainder taken from reference TRBV30 and TRBJ2-2, is SQTIHQWPATLVQPVGSPLSLECTVEGTSNPNLYWYRQAAGRGLQLLFYSVGIGQISSEVPQNLSASRPQDRQFILSSKKLLLSDSGFYLCAWSQIAGGSELFFGEGSRLTVL.

The chain links TRBV5-4 to TRBJ2-5, with D perhaps TRBD2 (5 bases). Trimming took off 4 bases at V and 3 bases at J, with 13 bases between the two ends. Germline V gene data show CDR1 as SGHNT and CDR2 as YYREEE (reference sequence). The CDR3 spans 14 residues. Here the CDR3 DNA reads TGTGCCAGCAGCGGCGCTAGCAGAGAAGAGACCCAGTACTTC. Its protein product is CASSGASREETQYF.

The chain joins TRBV25-1 to TRBJ1-2; no definite D call. V lost 2 bases, J lost 2 bases, and 9 bases lay in between. This CDR3 spans 14 amino acids. CDR1 is MGHDK, CDR2 SYGVNS, per germline. The CDR3 here is CASSEGGRNYGYTF. The CDR3 DNA sequence: TGTGCCAGCAGTGAAGGTGGCCGAAACTATGGCTACACCTTC.

The chain uses TRBV6-5 and TRBJ2-5; D gene uncertain. Trimming took off 2 bases at V and 1 base at J, with 8 bases between the two ends. This CDR3 has 14 amino acids. The germline CDR1 and CDR2 sequences are MNHEY and SVGAGI. In DNA form, the CDR3 reads TGTGCCAGCAGTTACATGGGGTTCCAAGAGACCCAGTACTTC. This gives the protein CASSYMGFQETQYF.

The chain carries TRBV7-2 and TRBJ2-3; D is uncertain. In germline, CDR1 is SGHTA, CDR2 FQGNSA. This CDR3 is 13 amino acids long. The ends were cut back, 5 bases at V and 6 bases at J, with 12 bases in the middle. CDR3 sequence (DNA): TGTGCCAGCAGCCCGGTTGGTGGTGATACGCAGTATTTT. Its protein product is CASSPVGGDTQYF.

CDR3 loop: CAWGTSSNQPQHF. CDR3 DNA: TGTGCCTGGGGGACAAGTAGCAATCAGCCCCAGCATTTT. V is TRBV30 and J is TRBJ1-5, with a tentative D call TRBD1 (6 bases). This CDR3 has 13 residues. Germline CDR1 is GTSNPN and CDR2 is SVGIG (reference sequence). Trimming removed 5 bases from V and 0 bases from J, with 8 bases in between.

This clone was recorded a few times. The CDR3 here is CAWSGGEDGGYEQYF. The CDR3, as DNA: TGTGCCTGGAGTGGGGGGGAAGACGGAGGCTACGAGCAGTACTTC. V gene TRBV30 combines with J gene TRBJ2-7, with D possibly TRBD2 on 6 matching bases. The V end was cut by 1 base, the J end by 3 bases, with 16 bases between. CDR1 is GTSNPN and CDR2 is SVGIG in the germline V gene (reference sequence). The CDR3 length is 15 residues.

V gene TRBV11-3 combines with J gene TRBJ2-6; TRBD1 aligns across 7 bases. The V gene end was trimmed by 3 bases and the J gene end by 4 bases; junction bases not matched to a gene: 6. The CDR3 runs to 16 residues. Germline V gene lookup returns CDR1 SGHNT and CDR2 YENEEA. In nucleotides, the CDR3 is TGTGCCAGCAGCTTTACGACAGGGTTCGGGGCCAACGTCCTGACTTTC. The encoded protein is CASSFTTGFGANVLTF.

The V call is TRBV29-1, the J call TRBJ1-2; D is ambiguous. Germline CDR1 SQVTM, CDR2 ANQGSEA. The V gene lost 7 bases and the J gene lost 0 bases, with 21 bases spanning the gap. The CDR3 has 16 residues. This chain's CDR3 is CSGVPLGGKANYGYTF. For the CDR3, the DNA is TGCAGCGGAGTCCCATTGGGCGGAAAAGCTAACTATGGCTACACCTTC.

This clone has only one observation. The chain has TRBV28 and TRBJ1-4; 7 positions match TRBD1. Germline CDR1 is MDHEN and CDR2 is SYDVKM. The CDR3 is made up of 15 amino acids. Losses at the gene ends were 5 bases for V and 5 bases for J; bases not matched to a gene: 8. The CDR3 loop reads CASSVRTGLNEKLFF. CDR3 nucleotide sequence: TGTGCCAGCAGTGTGAGGACAGGACTAAATGAAAAACTGTTTTTT.